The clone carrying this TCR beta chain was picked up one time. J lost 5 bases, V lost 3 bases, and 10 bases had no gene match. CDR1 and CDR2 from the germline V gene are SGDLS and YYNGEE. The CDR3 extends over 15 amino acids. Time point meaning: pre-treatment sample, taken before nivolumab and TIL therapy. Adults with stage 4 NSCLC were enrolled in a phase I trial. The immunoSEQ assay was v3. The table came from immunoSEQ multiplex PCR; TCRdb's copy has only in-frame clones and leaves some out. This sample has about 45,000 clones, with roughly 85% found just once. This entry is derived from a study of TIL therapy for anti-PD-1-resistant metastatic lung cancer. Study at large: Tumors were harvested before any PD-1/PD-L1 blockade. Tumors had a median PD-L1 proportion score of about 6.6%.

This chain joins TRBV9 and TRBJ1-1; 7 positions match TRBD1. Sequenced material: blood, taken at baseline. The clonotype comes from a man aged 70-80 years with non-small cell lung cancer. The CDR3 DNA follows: TGTGCCAGCAGCGCCCCCGGGACAGCCGGGACTGAAGCTTTCTTT. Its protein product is CASSAPGTAGTEAFF.